These 24 T cell receptor beta chains originate from one sample sequenced in a study of shared clonotypes between healthy human individuals. Sequencing was performed with immunoSEQ multiplex PCR; in TCRdb, only in-frame clones are kept and a portion is missing. The sample includes approximately 320,000 clones, around nine tenths of them seen just once. The material sequenced was memory CD8+ T cells sorted from blood. Subset described: CD45RO+ cells pooled with CCR7-negative TemRA cells. The receptors stem from a man aged 18 to 29 in good health.

A single count supports this clone. V usage is TRBV7-9 and J usage is TRBJ1-1; 10 bases are a match to TRBD1. With V trimmed by 4 bases and J by 0 bases, 5 bases remained unmatched. Germline CDR1 and CDR2: SEHNR and FQNEAQ (reference sequence). The CDR3 extends over 16 amino acids. Here the CDR3 DNA reads TGTGCCAGCAGCTCCTCCGGGACAGGGGTGAACACTGAAGCTTTCTTT. This encodes CASSSSGTGVNTEAFF.

This clone was seen only once. The chain employs TRBV5-4 and TRBJ1-2, with TRBD1 as a possible D gene (6 bases). The V gene's germline CDR1 is SGHNT and CDR2 YYREEE (reference sequence). This CDR3 has 13 residues. Trimming stripped 6 bases from V and 7 bases from J, with 16 bases between. The CDR3 DNA follows: TGTGCCAGCACCCTAACAGGGAACGGTGGCTACACCTTC. It specifies CASTLTGNGGYTF.

The chain joins TRBV7-9 to TRBJ2-5; D not certain. The CDR3 covers 12 residues. Germline CDR1 reads SEHNR; CDR2 reads FQNEAQ (reference sequence). The V and J ends lost 4 bases and 5 bases respectively, with 8 bases between them. Written as DNA, the CDR3 is TGTGCCAGCAGCTACCTCGGGGAGACCCAGTACTTC. Translating gives CASSYLGETQYF.

The chain couples TRBV7-9 to TRBJ1-2, with D possibly TRBD1 on 5 matching bases. Trimming shortened V by 6 bases and J by 2 bases, and 19 bases separated the two germline ends. CDR1 and CDR2 from the germline V gene are SEHNR and FQNEAQ (reference sequence). The CDR3 has 16 amino acids. The CDR3 loop reads CASRSLLGEDNYGYTF. The CDR3 bases are TGTGCCAGCAGATCCCTGTTGGGGGAAGACAACTATGGCTACACCTTC. The variable domain in full, completed from reference TRBV7-9 and TRBJ1-2, reads DTGVSQNPRHKITKRGQNVTFRCDPISEHNRLYWYRQTLGQGPEFLTYFQNEAQLEKSRLLSDRFSAERPKGSFSTLEIQRTEQGDSAMYLCASRSLLGEDNYGYTFGSGTRLTVV.

This clone is a singleton in its sample. The CDR3 DNA follows: TGTGCCAGCAGCTTACTTCCAGCGGGAGCCTACAATGAGCAGTTCTTC. Translation: CASSLLPAGAYNEQFF. This chain links TRBV7-6 with TRBJ2-1; 8 bases line up with TRBD2. From germline, CDR1 is SGHVS and CDR2 FNYEAQ. There are 16 residues in the CDR3. The V gene end was trimmed by 2 bases and the J gene end by 2 bases; junction bases not matched to a gene: 5.

The chain joins TRBV19 to TRBJ1-2; no firm D call. Germline V gene lookup returns CDR1 LNHDA and CDR2 SQIVND (reference sequence). Trimming took off 8 bases at V and 8 bases at J, with 24 bases between the two ends. This CDR3 comprises 15 residues. CDR3 protein: CASHHVGYDGLGYTF. In nucleotides, the CDR3 is TGTGCCAGTCATCATGTTGGATACGACGGCCTAGGCTACACCTTC.

Here the CDR3 reads CASSVSGSYEQYF. The CDR3 region has the DNA TGTGCCAGCAGTGTAAGCGGGAGCTACGAGCAGTACTTC. The chain joins TRBV6-1 to TRBJ2-7; 8 positions agree with TRBD2. V lost 4 bases to trimming and J lost 3 bases; unmatched junction nucleotides: 2. Germline V gene lookup returns CDR1 MNHNS and CDR2 SASEGT. This CDR3 is 13 amino acids long.

The chain has TRBV7-8 and TRBJ2-7; 8 nucleotides align to TRBD2. Germline V gene data show CDR1 as SGHVS and CDR2 as FQNEAQ. This CDR3 is 16 amino acids long. The junction had 8 bases not matched to a gene; V was cut back by 1 base and J by 3 bases. This chain's CDR3 is CASSLVYAGGRYEQYF. For the CDR3, the DNA is TGTGCCAGCAGCTTAGTGTACGCGGGGGGACGCTACGAGCAGTACTTC. The entire variable domain, with the rest obtained from reference TRBV7-8 and TRBJ2-7, is as follows: GAGVSQSPRYKVAKRGQDVALRCDPISGHVSLFWYQQALGQGPEFLTYFQNEAQLDKSGLPSDRFFAERPEGSVSTLKIQRTQQEDSAVYLCASSLVYAGGRYEQYFGPGTRLTVT.

This rearrangement joins TRBV4-3 to TRBJ1-2; D may be TRBD1 (5 bases). The germline V gene has CDR1 LGHNA and CDR2 YSLEER. The V end was cut by 0 bases, the J end by 3 bases, with 17 bases between. There are 17 residues in the CDR3. CDR3 coding DNA: TGCGCCAGCAGCCAAGAGAACGCAGCAGGGACTCACTATGGCTACACCTTC. It codes for CASSQENAAGTHYGYTF.

The rearrangement joins TRBV6-5 to TRBJ2-5, with TRBD2 identical over 7 bases. This CDR3 is 16 amino acids long. J gave up 1 base and V 3 bases, and 8 bases lay outside the gene matches. CDR1 and CDR2 (germline): MNHEY, SVGAGI. The CDR3, as DNA: TGTGCCAGCAGTTATTCTACCGGGGGGTTCCAAGAGACCCAGTACTTC. Translated, it gives CASSYSTGGFQETQYF.

J is TRBJ2-5 and V is TRBV6-1; TRBD2 might be the D (6 bases). CDR1 is MNHNS, CDR2 SASEGT, per germline. The ends were cut back, 2 bases at V and 3 bases at J, with 7 bases in the middle. CDR3 size: 13 residues. The DNA for the CDR3 is TGTGCCAGCAGTGAATTAGCGGAAGAGACCCAGTACTTC. Protein sequence: CASSELAEETQYF.

The chain links TRBV30 to TRBJ2-5, with TRBD2 identical over 8 bases. CDR3 length equals 16 residues. The germline CDR1 and CDR2 sequences are GTSNPN and SVGIG (reference sequence). The ends lost 4 bases at V and 1 base at J; junction bases unmatched: 11. The CDR3, as DNA: TGTGCCTGGACCGTAGGGATAGCGGGGCTCCAAGAGACCCAGTACTTC. Its protein product is CAWTVGIAGLQETQYF.

There are a few counts of this clone. The chain is built from TRBV6-5 and TRBJ1-2; tentatively, D is TRBD1 (5 bases). The germline V and J ends were trimmed by 7 bases and 8 bases, with 17 bases remaining between them. The V gene's germline CDR1 is MNHEY and CDR2 SVGAGI. The CDR3 contains 13 residues. The CDR3 coding sequence is TGTGCCAGCACCACGAGGGGAAAAGGAGGCTACACCTTC. Translating it yields CASTTRGKGGYTF.

This clone was seen more than once but under ten times. V gene TRBV6-5 combines with J gene TRBJ2-7, with 8 bases fitting TRBD2. V lost 4 bases, J lost 3 bases, and 2 bases stayed unmatched. CDR1 MNHEY and CDR2 SVGAGI come from the germline V gene. The CDR3 spans 13 residues. CDR3: CASSLGLVYEQYF. The CDR3 region has the DNA TGTGCCAGCAGTTTGGGACTAGTCTACGAGCAGTACTTC.

The chain couples TRBV7-9 to TRBJ2-3, with D unclear. Trimming stripped 0 bases from V and 0 bases from J, with 4 bases between. Germline CDR1 is SEHNR and CDR2 is FQNEAQ (reference sequence). This CDR3 has 14 amino acids. The CDR3 is CASSLAGSTDTQYF. The CDR3 DNA is TGTGCCAGCAGCTTAGCGGGAAGCACAGATACGCAGTATTTT.

V is TRBV4-1 and J is TRBJ2-1; 8 bases map to TRBD2. Germline V gene sequence: CDR1 MGHRA, CDR2 YSYEKL. The CDR3 consists of 16 residues. With 0 bases clipped from V and 6 bases from J, the junction kept 7 bases outside the gene matches. The CDR3: CASSQEPGGPGNEQFF. CDR3 nucleotides: TGCGCCAGCAGCCAAGAACCGGGAGGGCCGGGCAATGAGCAGTTCTTC.

The V and J genes are TRBV9 and TRBJ2-7; no clear D gene. Trimming left V 0 bases short and J 2 bases short, with 12 bases between. The CDR3 loop spans 15 amino acids. The germline V gene encodes CDR1 SGDLS and CDR2 YYNGEE. CDR3 amino acids: CASSVGASLAYEQYF. The DNA for the CDR3 is TGTGCCAGCAGCGTAGGTGCTAGTTTGGCCTACGAGCAGTACTTC. Looking up the rest from reference TRBV9 and TRBJ2-7 gives the full variable domain: DSGVTQTPKHLITATGQRVTLRCSPRSGDLSVYWYQQSLDQGLQFLIQYYNGEERAKGNILERFSAQQFPDLHSELNLSSLELGDSALYFCASSVGASLAYEQYFGPGTRLTVT.

The chain links TRBV13 to TRBJ2-2, with 7 nucleotides matching TRBD1. The J segment lost 3 bases and the V segment lost 8 bases, leaving 0 bases of the junction unmatched. Germline values: CDR1 PRHDT, CDR2 FYEKMQ (reference sequence). This CDR3 region has 12 residues. The CDR3 protein is CASQGDTGELFF. The CDR3 nucleotides are TGTGCCAGCCAGGGGGACACCGGGGAGCTGTTTTTT. Using reference TRBV13 and TRBJ2-2 for the parts outside the CDR3, the full variable domain is AAGVIQSPRHLIKEKRETATLKCYPIPRHDTVYWYQQGPGQDPQFLISFYEKMQSDKGSIPDRFSAQQFSDYHSELNMSSLELGDSALYFCASQGDTGELFFGEGSRLTVL.

The chain uses TRBV10-2 and TRBJ2-7, with 9 bases matching TRBD1. The CDR3 covers 13 residues. Germline V lookup: CDR1 WSHSY, CDR2 SAAADI. Unmatched junction bases numbered 8, after V lost 7 bases and J lost 7 bases. The CDR3 here is CASTTGGPGEQYF. The CDR3 DNA sequence: TGCGCCAGCACTACAGGGGGCCCGGGGGAGCAGTACTTC.

The chain carries TRBV10-2 and TRBJ1-4; D gene ambiguous. Trimming pared 10 bases from V and 5 bases from J, leaving 14 bases between. Germline CDR1 WSHSY, CDR2 SAAADI. The CDR3 is made up of 13 amino acids. CDR3 sequence: CATKGSNNEKLFF. Here the CDR3 DNA reads TGCGCCACTAAGGGATCTAACAATGAAAAACTGTTTTTT.

The chain has TRBV4-3 and TRBJ2-1; D is ambiguous. Germline-derived CDR1 and CDR2 are LGHNA and YSLEER. The CDR3 contains 16 residues. Trimming shortened V by 0 bases and J by 4 bases, and 13 bases separated the two germline ends. CDR3 amino acids: CASSQDRDMGYNEQFF. Written as DNA, the CDR3 is TGCGCCAGCAGCCAAGATCGAGATATGGGTTACAATGAGCAGTTCTTC.

V and J are TRBV28 and TRBJ1-2; weak D call: TRBD1 (5 bases). V was pared by 7 bases and J by 5 bases, with 17 bases between. Germline CDR1 and CDR2: MDHEN and SYDVKM. The CDR3 is 14 residues long. CDR3 in DNA: TGTGCCAGCATCCCATTCGCAGGGCCTTATGGCTACACCTTC. This gives the protein CASIPFAGPYGYTF.

The rearrangement links TRBV5-1 to TRBJ2-1, with D uncertain. The CDR3 is 16 residues long. Germline V lookup: CDR1 SGHRS, CDR2 YFSETQ. Between the trimmed V and J ends, which lost 0 bases and 0 bases, there was a span of 10 bases. Here the CDR3 DNA reads TGCGCCAGCAGCTTGGTTGTCCGGGCCTCCTACAATGAGCAGTTCTTC. It codes for CASSLVVRASYNEQFF.

The rearrangement joins TRBV5-6 to TRBJ1-5, with D unclear. The CDR3 length is 15 residues. Trimming stripped 0 bases from V and 4 bases from J, with 11 bases between. Germline loops: CDR1 SGHDT, CDR2 YYEEEE. CDR3 DNA sequence: TGTGCCAGCAGCTTGGGGGGAATAGTTAATCAGCCCCAGCATTTT. Residues: CASSLGGIVNQPQHF.